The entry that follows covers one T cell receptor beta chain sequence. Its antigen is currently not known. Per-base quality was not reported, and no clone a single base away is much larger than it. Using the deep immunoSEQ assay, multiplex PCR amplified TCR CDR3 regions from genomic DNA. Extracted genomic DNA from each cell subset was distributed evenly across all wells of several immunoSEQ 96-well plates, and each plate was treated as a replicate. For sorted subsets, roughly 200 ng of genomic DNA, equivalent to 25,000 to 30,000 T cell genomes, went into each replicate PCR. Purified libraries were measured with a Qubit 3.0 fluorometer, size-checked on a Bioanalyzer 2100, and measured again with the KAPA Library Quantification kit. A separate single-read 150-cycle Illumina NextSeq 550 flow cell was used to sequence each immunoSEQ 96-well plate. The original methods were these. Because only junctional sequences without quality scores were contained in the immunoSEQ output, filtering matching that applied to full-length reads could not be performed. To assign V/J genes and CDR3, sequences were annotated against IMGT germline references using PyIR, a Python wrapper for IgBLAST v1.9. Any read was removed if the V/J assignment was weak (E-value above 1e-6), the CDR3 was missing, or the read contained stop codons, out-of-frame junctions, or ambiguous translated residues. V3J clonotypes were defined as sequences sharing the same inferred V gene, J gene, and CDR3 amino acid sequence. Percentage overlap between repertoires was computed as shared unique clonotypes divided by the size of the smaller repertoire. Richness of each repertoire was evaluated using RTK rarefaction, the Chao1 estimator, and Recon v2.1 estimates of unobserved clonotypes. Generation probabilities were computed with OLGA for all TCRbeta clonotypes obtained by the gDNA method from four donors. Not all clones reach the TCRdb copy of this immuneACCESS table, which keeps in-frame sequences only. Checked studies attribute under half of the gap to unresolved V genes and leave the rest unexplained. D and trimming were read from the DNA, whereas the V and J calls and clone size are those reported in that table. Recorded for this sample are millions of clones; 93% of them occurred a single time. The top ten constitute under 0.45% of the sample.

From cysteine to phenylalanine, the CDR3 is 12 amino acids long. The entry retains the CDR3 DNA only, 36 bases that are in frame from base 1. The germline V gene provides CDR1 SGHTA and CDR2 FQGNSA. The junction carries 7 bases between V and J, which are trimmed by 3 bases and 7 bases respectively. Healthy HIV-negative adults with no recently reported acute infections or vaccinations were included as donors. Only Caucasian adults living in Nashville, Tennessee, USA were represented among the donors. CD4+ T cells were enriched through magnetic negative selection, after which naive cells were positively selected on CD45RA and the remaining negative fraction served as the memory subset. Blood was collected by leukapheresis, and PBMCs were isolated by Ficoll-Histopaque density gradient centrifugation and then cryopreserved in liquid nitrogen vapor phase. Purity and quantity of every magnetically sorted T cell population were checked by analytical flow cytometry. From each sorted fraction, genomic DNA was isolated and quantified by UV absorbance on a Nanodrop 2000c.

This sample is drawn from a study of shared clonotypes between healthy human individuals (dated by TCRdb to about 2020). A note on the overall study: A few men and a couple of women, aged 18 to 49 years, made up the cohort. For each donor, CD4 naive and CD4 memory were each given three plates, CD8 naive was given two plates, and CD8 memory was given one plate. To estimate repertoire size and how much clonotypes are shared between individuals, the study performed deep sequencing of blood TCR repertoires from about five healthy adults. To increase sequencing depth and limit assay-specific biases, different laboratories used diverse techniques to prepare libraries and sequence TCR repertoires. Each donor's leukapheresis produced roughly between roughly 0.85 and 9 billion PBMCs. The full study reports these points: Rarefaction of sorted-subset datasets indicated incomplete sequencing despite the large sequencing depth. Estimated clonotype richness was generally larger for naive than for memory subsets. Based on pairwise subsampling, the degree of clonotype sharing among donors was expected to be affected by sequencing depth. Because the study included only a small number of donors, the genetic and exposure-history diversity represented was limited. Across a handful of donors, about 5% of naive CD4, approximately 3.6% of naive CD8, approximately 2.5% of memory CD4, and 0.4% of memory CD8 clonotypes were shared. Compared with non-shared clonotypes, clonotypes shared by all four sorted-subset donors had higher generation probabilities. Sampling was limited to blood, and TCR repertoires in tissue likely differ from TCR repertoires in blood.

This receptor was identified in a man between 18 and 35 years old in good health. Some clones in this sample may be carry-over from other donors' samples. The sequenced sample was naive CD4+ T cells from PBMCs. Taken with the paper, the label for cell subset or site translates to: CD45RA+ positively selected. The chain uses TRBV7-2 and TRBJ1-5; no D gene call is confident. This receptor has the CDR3 CASSLGSQPQHF. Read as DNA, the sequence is TGTGCCAGCAGCTTGGGTAGCCAGCCCCAGCATTTT.